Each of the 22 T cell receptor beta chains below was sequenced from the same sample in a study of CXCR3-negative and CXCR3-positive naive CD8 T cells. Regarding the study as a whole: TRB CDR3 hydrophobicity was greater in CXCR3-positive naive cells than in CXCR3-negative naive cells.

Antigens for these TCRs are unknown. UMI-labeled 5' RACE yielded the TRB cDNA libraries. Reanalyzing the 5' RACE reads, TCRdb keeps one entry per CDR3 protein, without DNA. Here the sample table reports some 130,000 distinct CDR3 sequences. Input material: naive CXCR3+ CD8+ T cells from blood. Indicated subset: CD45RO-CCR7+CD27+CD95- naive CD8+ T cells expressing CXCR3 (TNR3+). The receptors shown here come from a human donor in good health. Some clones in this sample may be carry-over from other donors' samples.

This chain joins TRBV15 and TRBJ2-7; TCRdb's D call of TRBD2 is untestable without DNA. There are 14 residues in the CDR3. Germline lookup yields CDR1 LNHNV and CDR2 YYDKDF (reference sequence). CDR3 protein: CATSSHSGRGEQYF.

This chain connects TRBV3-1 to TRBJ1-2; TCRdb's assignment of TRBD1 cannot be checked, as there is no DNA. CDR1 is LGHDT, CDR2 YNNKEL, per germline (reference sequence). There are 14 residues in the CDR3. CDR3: CASSQVGGAYGYTF.

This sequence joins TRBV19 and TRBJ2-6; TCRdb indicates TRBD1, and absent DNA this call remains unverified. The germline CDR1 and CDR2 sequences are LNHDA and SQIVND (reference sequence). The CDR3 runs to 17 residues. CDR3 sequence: CASSPTPLETAANVLTF.

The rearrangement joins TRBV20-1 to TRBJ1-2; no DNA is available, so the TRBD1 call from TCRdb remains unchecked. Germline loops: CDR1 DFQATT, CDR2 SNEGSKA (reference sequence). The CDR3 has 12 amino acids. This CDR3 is CSAPTGGLGYTF.

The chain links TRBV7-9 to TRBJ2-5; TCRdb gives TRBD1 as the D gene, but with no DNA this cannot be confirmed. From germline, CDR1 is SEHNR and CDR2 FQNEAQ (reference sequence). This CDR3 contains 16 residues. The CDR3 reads CASSSPRTGRGKTQYF.

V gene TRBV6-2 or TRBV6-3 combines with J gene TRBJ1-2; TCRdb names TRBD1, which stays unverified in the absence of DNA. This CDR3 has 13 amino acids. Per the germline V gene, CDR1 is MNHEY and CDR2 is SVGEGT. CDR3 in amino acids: CASTAAGEYGYTF.

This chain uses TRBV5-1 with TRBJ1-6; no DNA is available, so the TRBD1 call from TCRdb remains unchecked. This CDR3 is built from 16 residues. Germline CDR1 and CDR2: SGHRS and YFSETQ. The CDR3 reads CASSFFPAGENSPLHF.

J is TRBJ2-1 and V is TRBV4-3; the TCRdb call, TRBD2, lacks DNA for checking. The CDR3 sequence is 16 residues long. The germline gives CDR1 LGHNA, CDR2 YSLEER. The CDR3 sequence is CASSQDISGGYNEQFF.

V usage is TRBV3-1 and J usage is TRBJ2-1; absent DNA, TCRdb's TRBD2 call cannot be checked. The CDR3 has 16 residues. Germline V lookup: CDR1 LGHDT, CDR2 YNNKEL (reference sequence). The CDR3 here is CASSLLTSGSYNEQFF.

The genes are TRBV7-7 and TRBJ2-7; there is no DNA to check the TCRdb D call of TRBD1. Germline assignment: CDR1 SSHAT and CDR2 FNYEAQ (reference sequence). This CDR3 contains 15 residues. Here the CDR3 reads CASSLGHGGSYEQYF.

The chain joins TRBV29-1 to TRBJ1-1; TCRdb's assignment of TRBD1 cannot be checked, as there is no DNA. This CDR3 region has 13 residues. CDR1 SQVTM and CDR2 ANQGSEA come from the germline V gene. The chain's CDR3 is CSVTGDPNTEAFF.

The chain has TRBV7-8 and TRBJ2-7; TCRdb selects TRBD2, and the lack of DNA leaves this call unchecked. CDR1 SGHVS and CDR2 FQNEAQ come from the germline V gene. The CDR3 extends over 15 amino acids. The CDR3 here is CASSLDSSGVYEQYF.

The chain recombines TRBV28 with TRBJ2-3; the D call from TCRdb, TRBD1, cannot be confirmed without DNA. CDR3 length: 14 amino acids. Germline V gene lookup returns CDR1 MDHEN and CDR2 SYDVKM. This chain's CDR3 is CASSLGTGADTQYF. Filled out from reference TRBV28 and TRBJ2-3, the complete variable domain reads DVKVTQSSRYLVKRTGEKVFLECVQDMDHENMFWYRQDPGLGLRLIYFSYDVKMKEKGDIPEGYSVSREKKERFSLILESASTNQTSMYLCASSLGTGADTQYFGPGTRLTVL.

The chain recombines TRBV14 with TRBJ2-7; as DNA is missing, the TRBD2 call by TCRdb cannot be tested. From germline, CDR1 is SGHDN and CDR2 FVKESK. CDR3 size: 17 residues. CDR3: CASSPLAAGPSSYEQYF.

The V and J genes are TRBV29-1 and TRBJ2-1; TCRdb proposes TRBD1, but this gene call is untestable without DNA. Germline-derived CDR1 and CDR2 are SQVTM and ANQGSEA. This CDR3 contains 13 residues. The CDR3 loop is CSVVGDSYNEQFF.

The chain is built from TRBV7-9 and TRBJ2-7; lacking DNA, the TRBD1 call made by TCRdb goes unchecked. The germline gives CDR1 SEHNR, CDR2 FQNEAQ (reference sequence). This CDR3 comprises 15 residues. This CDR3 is CASSFNLGDSYEQYF.

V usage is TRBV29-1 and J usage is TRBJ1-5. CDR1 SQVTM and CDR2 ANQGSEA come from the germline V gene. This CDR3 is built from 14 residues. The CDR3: CSVPSSDGNQPQHF.

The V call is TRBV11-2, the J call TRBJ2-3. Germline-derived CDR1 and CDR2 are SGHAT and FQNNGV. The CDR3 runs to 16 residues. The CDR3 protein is CASSTQGASDTDTQYF.

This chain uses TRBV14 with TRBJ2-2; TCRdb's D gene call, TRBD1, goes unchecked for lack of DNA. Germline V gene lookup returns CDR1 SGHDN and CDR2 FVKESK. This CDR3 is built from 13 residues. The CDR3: CASSLRGAGELFF.

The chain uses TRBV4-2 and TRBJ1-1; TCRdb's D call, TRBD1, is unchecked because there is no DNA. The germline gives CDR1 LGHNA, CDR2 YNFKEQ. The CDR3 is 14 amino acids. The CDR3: CASSGRDTYTEAFF.

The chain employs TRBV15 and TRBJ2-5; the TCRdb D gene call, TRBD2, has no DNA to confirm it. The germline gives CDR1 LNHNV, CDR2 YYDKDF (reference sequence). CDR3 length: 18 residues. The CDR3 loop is CATSRGASGGVGQETQYF.

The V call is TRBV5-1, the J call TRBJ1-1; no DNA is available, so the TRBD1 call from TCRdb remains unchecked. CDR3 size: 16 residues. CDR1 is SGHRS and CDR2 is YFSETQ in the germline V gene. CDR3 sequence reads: CASSQRLQGVNTEAFF.